This TCR beta chain derives from a study of shared clonotypes between healthy human individuals (dated by TCRdb to 2020 to 2021). Regarding the complete study: A couple of women and a few men aged 18 to 49 years were included in the cohort. For each donor, CD4 naive and CD4 memory were each run on three plates, CD8 naive on two plates, and CD8 memory on one plate. Blood TCR repertoires of roughly 5 healthy adults were deeply sequenced to estimate repertoire size and the extent of clonotype sharing between individuals. Libraries were prepared and TCR repertoires were sequenced by different laboratories using diverse techniques, in order to increase sequencing depth and limit assay-specific biases. Per donor, leukapheresis produced somewhere between about 0.85 and 10 billion PBMCs. The paper as a whole reports these results and caveats: Naive subsets generally had larger estimated clonotype richness than memory subsets. Only blood was sampled, and tissue TCR repertoires likely differ from those in blood. Because the study included only a small number of donors, the genetic and exposure-history diversity represented was limited. When several donors were compared, the shared fraction of clonotypes was about 5% for naive CD4, around 4% for naive CD8, 2.3% for memory CD4, and 0.35% to 0.4% for memory CD8. Based on pairwise subsampling, the degree of clonotype sharing among donors was expected to be affected by sequencing depth. Incomplete sequencing was indicated by rarefaction of sorted-subset datasets, despite the large sequencing depth. Clonotypes shared by all four sorted-subset donors showed higher generation probabilities than non-shared clonotypes.

As to this clone: Which antigen it targets is not known. No quality values exist for individual bases; no much larger clone is one base distant.

CDR1 and CDR2 are read off the germline V gene (reference sequence) as MNHEY and SMNVEV. The junction carries 13 bases between V and J, which are trimmed by 3 bases and 7 bases respectively. The cysteine opens and the phenylalanine closes a CDR3 of 14 amino acids. This entry keeps only the CDR3 DNA: 42 bases, framed from base 1. The donors were healthy, HIV-negative adults who had no recently reported acute infections or vaccinations. Only Caucasian adults living in Nashville, Tennessee, USA were represented among the donors. CD4+ T cells were enriched by magnetic negative selection, after which naive cells were positively selected on CD45RA and the negative fraction was taken as the memory subset. Blood was collected by leukapheresis, and PBMCs were isolated by Ficoll-Histopaque density gradient centrifugation and then cryopreserved in liquid nitrogen vapor phase. Analytical flow cytometry was used to check the purity and quantity of each magnetically sorted T cell population. Genomic DNA was isolated from every sorted fraction and measured by UV absorbance on a Nanodrop 2000c.

Using the deep immunoSEQ assay, TCR CDR3 regions were amplified from genomic DNA by multiplex PCR. Extracted genomic DNA from each cell subset was spread evenly across all wells of several immunoSEQ 96-well plates, with each plate serving as a replicate. Each replicate PCR for sorted subsets received roughly 0.2 ug genomic DNA, equal to 28,000 or so T cell genomes. The purified libraries were quantified using a Qubit 3.0 fluorometer, sized with a Bioanalyzer 2100, and then quantified again using the KAPA Library Quantification kit. Every immunoSEQ 96-well plate was sequenced on a dedicated single-read 150-cycle Illumina NextSeq 550 flow cell. The original pipeline was this. Because only junctional sequences without quality scores were contained in the immunoSEQ output, filtering matching that applied to full-length reads could not be performed. To assign V/J genes and CDR3, sequences were annotated using PyIR, a Python wrapper for IgBLAST v1.9, with IMGT germline references. Reads were removed for weak V/J assignments (E-value above 1e-6), missing CDR3, stop codons, out-of-frame junctions, or ambiguous translated residues. V3J clonotypes were defined by identical inferred V gene, J gene, and CDR3 amino acid sequence. To compute the percentage overlap between repertoires, the number of shared unique clonotypes was divided by the size of the smaller repertoire. Repertoire richness was assessed with RTK rarefaction, the Chao1 estimator, and Recon v2.1 estimates of unobserved clonotypes. Generation probabilities were computed with OLGA for all TCRbeta clonotypes obtained by the gDNA method from a handful of donors. In its TCRdb copy, this immuneACCESS table keeps in-frame sequences only and misses some clones. Where compared with another copy, unresolved V genes explain less than half of these, and the others have no known cause. V and J calls and clone size are copied from that table; D and trimming were computed from the DNA. The sample yields over a million clones; 98% were counted once. In total, the top ten clones hold about 0.34% of the sample.

This receptor was taken from a young man in good health. The sample taken for sequencing was naive CD4+ T cells sorted from blood. The sample's cell subset or site label, decoded: CD45RA+ positively selected. The rearrangement combines TRBV27 with TRBJ1-5, with a weak D call of TRBD1 (5 bases match). The CDR3 is CASSFRGAGQPQHF. The nucleotide sequence reads as follows: TGTGCCAGCAGTTTCAGAGGGGCGGGACAGCCCCAGCATTTT.